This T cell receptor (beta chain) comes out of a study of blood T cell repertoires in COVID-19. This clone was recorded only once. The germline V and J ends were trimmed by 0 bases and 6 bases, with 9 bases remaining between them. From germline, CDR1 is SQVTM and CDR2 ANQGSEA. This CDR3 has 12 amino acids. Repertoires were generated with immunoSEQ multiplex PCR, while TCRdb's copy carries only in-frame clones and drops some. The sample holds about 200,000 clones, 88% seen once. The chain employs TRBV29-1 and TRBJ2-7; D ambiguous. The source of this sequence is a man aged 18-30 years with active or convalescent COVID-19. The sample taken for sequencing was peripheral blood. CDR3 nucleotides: TGCAGCGTTGAAGATCTAGTTGGCGAGCAGTACTTC. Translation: CSVEDLVGEQYF.